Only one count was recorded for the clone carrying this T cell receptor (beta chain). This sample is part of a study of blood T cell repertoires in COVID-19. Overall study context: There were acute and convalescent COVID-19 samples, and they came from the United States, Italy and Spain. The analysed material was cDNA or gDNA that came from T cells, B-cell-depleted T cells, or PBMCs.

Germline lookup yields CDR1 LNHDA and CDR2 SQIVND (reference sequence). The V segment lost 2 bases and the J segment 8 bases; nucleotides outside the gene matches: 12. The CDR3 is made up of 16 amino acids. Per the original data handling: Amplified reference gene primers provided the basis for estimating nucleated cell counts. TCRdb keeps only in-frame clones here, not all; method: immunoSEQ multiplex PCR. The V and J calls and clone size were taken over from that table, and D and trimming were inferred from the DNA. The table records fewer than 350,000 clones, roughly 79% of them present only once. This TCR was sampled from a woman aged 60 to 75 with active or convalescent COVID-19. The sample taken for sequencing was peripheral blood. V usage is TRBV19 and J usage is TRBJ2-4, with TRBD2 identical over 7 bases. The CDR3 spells CASSISITGGGHIQYF. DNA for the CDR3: TGTGCCAGTAGTATATCCATAACGGGGGGTGGGCACATTCAGTACTTC.